This TCR beta chain was sequenced in a study of early T cells in non-severe SARS-CoV-2 infection. The CDR3 extends over 15 amino acids. Germline lookup yields CDR1 LGHDT and CDR2 YNNKEL (reference sequence). With 4 bases removed from V and 1 base from J, the gap between germline ends came to 14 bases. TCRdb processed the 5' RACE reads anew with MiXCR; each CDR3 protein has one entry. The sample lists roughly 97,000 distinct CDR3 sequences; approximately 11% were seen once. J is TRBJ2-7 and V is TRBV3-1, with D uncertain. The sequencing used whole blood, collected at baseline. This clonotype was sampled from an adult who was a healthcare worker with PCR-confirmed SARS-CoV-2 infection or an uninfected control (not recorded which). CDR3 amino acids: CASSPAPGDSYEQYF. CDR3 DNA: TGTGCCAGCAGCCCGGCCCCCGGCGATTCCTACGAGCAGTACTTC.